The rows below give T cell receptor beta chains drawn from one sample of a study of response to subunit inactivated influenza vaccine. TCRdb reprocessed the RT-PCR reads via MiXCR and lists one record per CDR3 protein. The sample shows roughly 700,000 distinct CDR3 sequences, about 15% of them seen only once. The sequenced sample was PBMCs from blood, obtained 11 to 12 days after vaccination. Receptors originate from a man aged 50-60 years who received an inactivated influenza vaccine. Both conserved end residues are part of each CDR3. The D gene is left open where the match is weak. The size of a clone is reported for some rows only, either as once, few or many, or as a class for expanded clones.

size,V,J,D,DNA,CDR3
-,TRBV6-2/TRBV6-3,TRBJ1-2,-,TGTGCCAGCACTTCCCCGGGCGGCGGAAGGGATGGCTACACCTTC,CASTSPGGGRDGYTF
few,TRBV3-1,TRBJ1-6,-,TGTGCCAGCAGCCGATGGACCGGTGGGGGGGATTCACCCCTCCACTTT,CASSRWTGGGDSPLHF
-,TRBV6-1,TRBJ2-5,-,TGTGCCAGCAGTCAACACGGGTTCCAAGAGACCCAGTACTTC,CASSQHGFQETQYF
-,TRBV15,TRBJ1-5,-,TGTGCCACCAGCAGAGGACAGCTTTATAGCAATCAGCCCCAGCATTTT,CATSRGQLYSNQPQHF
few,TRBV30,TRBJ2-1,TRBD2,TGTGCCTGGAGTGATTCCTTCTGGGCGGGGGGGTACAATGAGCAGTTCTTC,CAWSDSFWAGGYNEQFF
-,TRBV12-3/TRBV12-4,TRBJ2-1,-,TGTGCCAGCAGTTTCTCCGGGACGATCAATGAGCAGTTCTTC,CASSFSGTINEQFF
few,TRBV24-1,TRBJ1-2,TRBD1,TGTGCCACCAGTGATTTGGACAGGGTTGGTGGCTACACCTTC,CATSDLDRVGGYTF
few,TRBV20-1,TRBJ2-1,TRBD1,TGCAGTGCTAGAGCGAAGACAGGGGCATTGGACTCAATAAACAATGAGCAGTTCTTC,CSARAKTGALDSINNEQFF
once,TRBV12-5,TRBJ1-6,TRBD1,TGTGCTAGTGCCCTGGGACAGGGGGTCTATAATTCACCCCTCCACTTT,CASALGQGVYNSPLHF
-,TRBV10-3,TRBJ1-5,TRBD1,TGTGCCATCAGTGACAGGGGGCATCAGCCCCAGCATTTT,CAISDRGHQPQHF
few,TRBV11-2,TRBJ1-4,-,TGTGCCAGCAGCCTAGCGGCTGCAACTAATGAAAAACTGTTTTTT,CASSLAAATNEKLFF
few,TRBV29-1,TRBJ2-3,TRBD2,TGCAGCGTTGAAGATCAACTAGCGGGAGGCCCAGATACGCAGTATTTT,CSVEDQLAGGPDTQYF
-,TRBV7-2,TRBJ2-1,-,TGTGCCAGCAGCTTAGTGGGGCAGGGGGGATACAATGAGCAGTTCTTC,CASSLVGQGGYNEQFF
-,TRBV2,TRBJ2-7,-,TGTGCCAGCAGTGAAGGGCGTCAGGGTAAAGACGAGCAGTACTTC,CASSEGRQGKDEQYF
-,TRBV12-3/TRBV12-4,TRBJ1-5,TRBD1,TGTGCCAGCAGCTTACAGGGGACGAGTCAGCCCCAGCATTTT,CASSLQGTSQPQHF